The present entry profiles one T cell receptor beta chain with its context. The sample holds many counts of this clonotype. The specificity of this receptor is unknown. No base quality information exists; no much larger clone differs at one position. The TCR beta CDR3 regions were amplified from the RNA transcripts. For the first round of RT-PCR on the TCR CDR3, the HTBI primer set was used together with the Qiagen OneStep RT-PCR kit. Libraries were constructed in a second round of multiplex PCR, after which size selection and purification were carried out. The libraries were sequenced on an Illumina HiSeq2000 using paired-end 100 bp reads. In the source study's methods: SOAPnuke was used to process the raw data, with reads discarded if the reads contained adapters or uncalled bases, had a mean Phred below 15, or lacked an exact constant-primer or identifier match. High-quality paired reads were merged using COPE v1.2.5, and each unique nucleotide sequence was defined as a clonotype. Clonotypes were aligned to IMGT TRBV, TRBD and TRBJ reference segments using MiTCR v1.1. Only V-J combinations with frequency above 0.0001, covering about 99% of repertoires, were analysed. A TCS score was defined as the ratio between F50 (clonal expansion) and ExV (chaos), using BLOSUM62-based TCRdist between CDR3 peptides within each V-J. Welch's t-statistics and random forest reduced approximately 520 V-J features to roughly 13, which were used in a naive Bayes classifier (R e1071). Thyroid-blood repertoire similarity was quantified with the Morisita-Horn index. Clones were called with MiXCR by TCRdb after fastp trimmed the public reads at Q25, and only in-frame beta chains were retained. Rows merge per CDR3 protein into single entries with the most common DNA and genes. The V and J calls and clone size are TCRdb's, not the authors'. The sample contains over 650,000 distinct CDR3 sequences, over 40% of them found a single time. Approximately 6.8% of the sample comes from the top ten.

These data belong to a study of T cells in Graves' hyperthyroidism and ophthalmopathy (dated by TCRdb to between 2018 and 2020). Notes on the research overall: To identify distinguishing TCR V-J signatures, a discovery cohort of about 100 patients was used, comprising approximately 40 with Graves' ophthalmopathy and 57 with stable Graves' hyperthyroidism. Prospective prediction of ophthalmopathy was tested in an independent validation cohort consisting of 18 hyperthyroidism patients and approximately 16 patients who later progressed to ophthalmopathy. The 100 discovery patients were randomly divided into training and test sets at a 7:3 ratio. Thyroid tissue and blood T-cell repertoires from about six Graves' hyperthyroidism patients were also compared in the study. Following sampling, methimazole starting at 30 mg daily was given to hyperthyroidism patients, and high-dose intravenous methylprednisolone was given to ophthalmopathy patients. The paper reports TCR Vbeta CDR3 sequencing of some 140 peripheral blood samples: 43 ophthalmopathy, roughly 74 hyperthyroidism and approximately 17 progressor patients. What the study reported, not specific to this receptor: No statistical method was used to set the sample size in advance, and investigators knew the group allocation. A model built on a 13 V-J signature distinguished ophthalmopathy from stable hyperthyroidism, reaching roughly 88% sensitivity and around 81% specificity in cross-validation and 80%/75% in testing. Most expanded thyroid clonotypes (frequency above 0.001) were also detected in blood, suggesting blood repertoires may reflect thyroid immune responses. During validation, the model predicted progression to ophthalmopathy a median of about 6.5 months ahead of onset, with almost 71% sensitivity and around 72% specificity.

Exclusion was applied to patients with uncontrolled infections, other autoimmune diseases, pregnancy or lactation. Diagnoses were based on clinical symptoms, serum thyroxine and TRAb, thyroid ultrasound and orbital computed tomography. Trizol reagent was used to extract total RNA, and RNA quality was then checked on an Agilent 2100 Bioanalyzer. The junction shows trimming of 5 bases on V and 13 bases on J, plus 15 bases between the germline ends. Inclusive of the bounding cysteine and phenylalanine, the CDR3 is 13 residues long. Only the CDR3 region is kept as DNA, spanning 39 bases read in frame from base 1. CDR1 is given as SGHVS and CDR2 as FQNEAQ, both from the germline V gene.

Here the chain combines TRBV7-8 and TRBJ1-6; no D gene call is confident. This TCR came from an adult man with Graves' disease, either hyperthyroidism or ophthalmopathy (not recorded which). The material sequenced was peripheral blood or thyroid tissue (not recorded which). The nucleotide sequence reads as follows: TGTGCCAGCAGCCGAGATACTCTGGGTCCCCTCCACTTT. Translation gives CASSRDTLGPLHF.